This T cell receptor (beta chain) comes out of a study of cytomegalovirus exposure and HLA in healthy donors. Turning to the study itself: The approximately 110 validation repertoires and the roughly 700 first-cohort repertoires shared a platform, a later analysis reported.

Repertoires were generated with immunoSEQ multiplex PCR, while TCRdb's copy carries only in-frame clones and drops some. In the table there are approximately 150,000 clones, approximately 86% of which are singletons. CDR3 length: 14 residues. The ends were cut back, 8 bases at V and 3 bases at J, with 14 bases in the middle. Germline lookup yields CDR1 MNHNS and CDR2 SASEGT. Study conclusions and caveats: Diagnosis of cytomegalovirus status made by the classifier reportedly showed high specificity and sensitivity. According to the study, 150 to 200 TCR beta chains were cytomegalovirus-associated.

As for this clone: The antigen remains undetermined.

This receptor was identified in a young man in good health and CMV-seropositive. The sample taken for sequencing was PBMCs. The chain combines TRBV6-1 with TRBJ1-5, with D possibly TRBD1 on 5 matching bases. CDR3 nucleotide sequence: TGTGCCAGCGAGAATAGGGGTTTCAATCAGCCCCAGCATTTT. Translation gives CASENRGFNQPQHF.